This is a list of T cell receptor beta chains from one sample in a study of cytomegalovirus exposure and HLA in healthy donors. Method: immunoSEQ multiplex PCR; TCRdb's copy keeps in-frame clones and lacks some. Of 150,000 to 200,000 clones in the sample, more than 65% were seen once. The sample was PBMCs. These receptors were obtained from a woman in her twenties or thirties in good health and CMV-seropositive. Each CDR3 is given with its conserved first and last residue. The D gene is left open where the match is weak. Clone size appears in some rows only: once, few, many, or a class for an expanded clone.

CDR3	DNA	size	D	V	J
CAISAWTGASSGNTIYF	TGTGCCATCAGTGCTTGGACAGGAGCGAGCTCTGGAAACACCATATATTTT	.	TRBD1	TRBV10-3	TRBJ1-3
CASSWLSGVEPYEQYF	TGTGCCAGCAGTTGGTTGAGCGGGGTTGAACCCTACGAGCAGTACTTC	.	TRBD2	TRBV28	TRBJ2-7
CASSSLAVNTGELFF	TGCGCCAGCAGCTCGCTAGCGGTGAACACCGGGGAGCTGTTTTTT	.	TRBD2	TRBV5-1	TRBJ2-2
CASGGSWSSGNTIYF	TGTGCCAGCGGAGGGTCCTGGAGCTCTGGAAACACCATATATTTT	once	.	TRBV28	TRBJ1-3
CASSSREGGSTGELFF	TGTGCCAGCAGCTCCCGGGAGGGAGGGAGCACCGGGGAGCTGTTTTTT	.	TRBD2	TRBV7-2	TRBJ2-2
CASSSDSQVNYGYTF	TGTGCCAGCAGTTCCGACAGCCAGGTTAACTATGGCTACACCTTC	.	.	TRBV6-6	TRBJ1-2
CSVVAGSYEQYF	TGCAGCGTTGTCGCAGGGTCCTACGAGCAGTACTTC	once	.	TRBV29-1	TRBJ2-7
CASSPGGTNTEAFF	TGTGCCAGCTCTCCAGGGGGCACGAACACTGAAGCTTTCTTT	.	TRBD1	TRBV18	TRBJ1-1
CASSATSGVQFF	TGTGCCAGCAGCGCTACTAGCGGGGTGCAGTTCTTC	.	TRBD2	TRBV9	TRBJ2-1
CATSRNRDRGDYEQYF	TGTGCCACCAGCAGGAACCGGGACAGGGGGGACTACGAGCAGTACTTC	.	TRBD1	TRBV15	TRBJ2-7
CASSTEGGRSYNEQFF	TGCGCCAGCAGCACCGAGGGGGGGCGGTCCTACAATGAGCAGTTCTTC	.	.	TRBV5-1	TRBJ2-1
CASSQEQGPPYEQYF	TGCGCCAGCAGCCAAGAGCAGGGGCCCCCCTACGAGCAGTACTTC	medium-sized	.	TRBV4-3	TRBJ2-7
CASSLETGGWGETQYF	TGTGCCAGCAGCTTAGAAACAGGGGGCTGGGGAGAGACCCAGTACTTC	.	TRBD1	TRBV7-9	TRBJ2-5
CASSLLWGGTDTQYF	TGTGCCAGCAGTTTATTGTGGGGGGGCACAGATACGCAGTATTTT	.	.	TRBV27	TRBJ2-3
CASSPSRGQETQYF	TGTGCCAGCAGCCCGTCCCGGGGCCAAGAGACCCAGTACTTC	.	.	TRBV7-9	TRBJ2-5